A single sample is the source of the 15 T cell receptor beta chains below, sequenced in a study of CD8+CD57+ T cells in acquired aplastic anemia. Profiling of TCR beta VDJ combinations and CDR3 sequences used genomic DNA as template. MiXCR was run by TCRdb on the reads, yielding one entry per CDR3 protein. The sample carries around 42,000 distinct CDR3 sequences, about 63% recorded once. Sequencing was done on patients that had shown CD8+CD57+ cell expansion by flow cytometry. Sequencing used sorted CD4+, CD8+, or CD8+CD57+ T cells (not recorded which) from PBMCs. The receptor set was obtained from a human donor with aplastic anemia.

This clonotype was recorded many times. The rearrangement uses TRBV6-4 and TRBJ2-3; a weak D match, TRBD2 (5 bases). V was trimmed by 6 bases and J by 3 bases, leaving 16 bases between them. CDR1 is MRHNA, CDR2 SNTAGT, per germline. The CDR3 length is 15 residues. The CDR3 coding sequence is TGTGCCAGCAGCTTAACGTCGGGGTCTACAGATACGCAGTATTTT. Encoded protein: CASSLTSGSTDTQYF.

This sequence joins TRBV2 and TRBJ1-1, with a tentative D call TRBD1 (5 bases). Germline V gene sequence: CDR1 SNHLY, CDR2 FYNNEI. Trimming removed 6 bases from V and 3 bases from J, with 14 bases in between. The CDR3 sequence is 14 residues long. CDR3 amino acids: CASRARGGDTEAFF. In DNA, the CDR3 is TGTGCCAGCAGGGCTAGGGGAGGGGACACTGAAGCTTTCTTT.

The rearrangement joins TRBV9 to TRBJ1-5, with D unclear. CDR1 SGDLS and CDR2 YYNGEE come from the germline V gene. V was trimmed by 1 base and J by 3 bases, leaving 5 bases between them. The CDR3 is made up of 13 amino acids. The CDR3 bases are TGTGCCAGCAGCGTAAGTGTCAATCAGCCCCAGCATTTT. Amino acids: CASSVSVNQPQHF.

This CDR3 reads CASKKGQGITQPQHF. The CDR3 DNA reads TGTGCCAGTAAGAAGGGACAGGGGATCACTCAGCCCCAGCATTTT. The gene calls are TRBV19 and TRBJ1-5; 10 bases are shared with TRBD1. V gave up 7 bases and J gave up 6 bases; unmatched junction bases: 9. This CDR3 comprises 15 residues. The V gene's germline CDR1 is LNHDA and CDR2 SQIVND (reference sequence).

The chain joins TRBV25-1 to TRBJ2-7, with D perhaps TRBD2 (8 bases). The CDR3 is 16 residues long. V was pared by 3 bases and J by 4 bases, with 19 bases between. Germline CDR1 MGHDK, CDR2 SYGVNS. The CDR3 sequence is CASSDNGGARGYEQYF. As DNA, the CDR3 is TGTGCCAGCAGTGATAACGGGGGGGCCAGGGGGTACGAGCAGTACTTC.

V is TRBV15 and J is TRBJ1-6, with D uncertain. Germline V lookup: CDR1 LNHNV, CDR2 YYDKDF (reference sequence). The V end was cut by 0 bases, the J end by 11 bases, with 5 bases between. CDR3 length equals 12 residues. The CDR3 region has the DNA TGTGCCACCAGCAGAGATGGGGCACCCCTCCACTTT. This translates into CATSRDGAPLHF.

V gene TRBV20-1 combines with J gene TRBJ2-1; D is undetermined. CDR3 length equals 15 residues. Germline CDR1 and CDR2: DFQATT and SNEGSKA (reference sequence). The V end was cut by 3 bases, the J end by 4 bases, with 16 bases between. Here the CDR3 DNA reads TGCAGTGCTAGCGGACGACACTCTTTGTACAATGAGCAGTTCTTC. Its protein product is CSASGRHSLYNEQFF.

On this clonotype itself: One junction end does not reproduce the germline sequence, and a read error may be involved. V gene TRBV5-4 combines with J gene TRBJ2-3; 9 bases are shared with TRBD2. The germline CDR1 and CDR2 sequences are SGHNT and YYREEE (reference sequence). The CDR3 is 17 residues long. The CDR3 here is CASSLLRGGGDTDTQYF. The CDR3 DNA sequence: TGCGCCAGCAGCTTGCTCCGTGGCGGGGGGGACACAGATACGCAGTATTTT. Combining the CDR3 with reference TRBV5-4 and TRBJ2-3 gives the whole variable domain ETGVTQSPTHLIKTRGQQVTLRCSSQSGHNTVSWYQQALGQGPQFIFQYYREEENGRGNFPPRFSGLQFPNYSSELNVNALELDDSALYLCASSLLRGGGDTDTQYFGPGTRLTVL.

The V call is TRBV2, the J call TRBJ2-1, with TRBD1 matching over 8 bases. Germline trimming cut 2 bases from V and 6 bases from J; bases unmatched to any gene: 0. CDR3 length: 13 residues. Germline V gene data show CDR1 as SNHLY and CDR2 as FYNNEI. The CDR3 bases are TGTGCCAGCAGTGAAACAGGGGGCAATGAGCAGTTCTTC. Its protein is CASSETGGNEQFF. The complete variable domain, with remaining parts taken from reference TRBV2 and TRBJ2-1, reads EPEVTQTPSHQVTQMGQEVILRCVPISNHLYFYWYRQILGQKVEFLVSFYNNEISEKSEIFDDQFSVERPDGSNFTLKIRSTKLEDSAMYFCASSETGGNEQFFGPGTRLTVL.

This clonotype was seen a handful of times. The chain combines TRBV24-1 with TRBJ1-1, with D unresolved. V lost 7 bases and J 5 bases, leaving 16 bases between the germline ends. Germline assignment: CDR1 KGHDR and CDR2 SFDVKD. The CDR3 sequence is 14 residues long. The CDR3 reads CATRSSEGQTEAFF. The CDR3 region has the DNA TGTGCCACCAGGTCATCGGAGGGTCAAACTGAAGCTTTCTTT.

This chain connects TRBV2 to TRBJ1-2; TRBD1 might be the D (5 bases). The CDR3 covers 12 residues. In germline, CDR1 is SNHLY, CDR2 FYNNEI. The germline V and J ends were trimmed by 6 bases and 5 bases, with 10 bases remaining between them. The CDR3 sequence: CASRQDSYGYTF. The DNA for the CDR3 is TGTGCCAGCAGGCAAGACAGTTATGGCTACACCTTC. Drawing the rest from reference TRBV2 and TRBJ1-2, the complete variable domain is EPEVTQTPSHQVTQMGQEVILRCVPISNHLYFYWYRQILGQKVEFLVSFYNNEISEKSEIFDDQFSVERPDGSNFTLKIRSTKLEDSAMYFCASRQDSYGYTFGSGTRLTVV.

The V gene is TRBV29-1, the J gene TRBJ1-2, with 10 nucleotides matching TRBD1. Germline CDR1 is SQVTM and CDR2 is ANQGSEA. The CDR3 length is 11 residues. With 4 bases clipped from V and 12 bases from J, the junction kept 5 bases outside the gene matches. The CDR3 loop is CSVVGGQGDTF. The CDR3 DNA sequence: TGCAGCGTTGTCGGTGGACAGGGGGACACCTTC.

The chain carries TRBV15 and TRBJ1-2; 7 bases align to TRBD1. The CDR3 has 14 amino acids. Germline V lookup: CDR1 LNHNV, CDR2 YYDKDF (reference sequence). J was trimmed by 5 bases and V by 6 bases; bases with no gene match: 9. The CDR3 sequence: CATREGADPYGYTF. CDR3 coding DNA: TGTGCCACCAGGGAGGGGGCAGATCCTTATGGCTACACCTTC.

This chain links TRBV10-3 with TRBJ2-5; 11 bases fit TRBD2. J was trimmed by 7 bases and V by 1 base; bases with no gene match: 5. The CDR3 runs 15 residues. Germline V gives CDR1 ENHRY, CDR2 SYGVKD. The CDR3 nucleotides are TGTGCCATCAGTGAGTTACTAGCGGGAGAGGGGACCCAGTACTTC. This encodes CAISELLAGEGTQYF.

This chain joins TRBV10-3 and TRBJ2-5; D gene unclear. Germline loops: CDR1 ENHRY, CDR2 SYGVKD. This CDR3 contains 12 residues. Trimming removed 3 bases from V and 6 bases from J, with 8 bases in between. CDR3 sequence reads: CAISEGRQTQYF. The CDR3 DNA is TGTGCCATCAGTGAAGGCAGGCAGACCCAGTACTTC.